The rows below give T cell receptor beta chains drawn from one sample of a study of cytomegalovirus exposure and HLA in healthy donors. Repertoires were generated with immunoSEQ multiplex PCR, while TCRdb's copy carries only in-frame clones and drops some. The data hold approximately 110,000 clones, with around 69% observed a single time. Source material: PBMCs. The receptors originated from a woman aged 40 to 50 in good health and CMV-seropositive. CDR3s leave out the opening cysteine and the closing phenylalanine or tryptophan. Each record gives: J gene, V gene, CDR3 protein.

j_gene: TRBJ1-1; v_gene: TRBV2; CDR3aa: ASSQGGYTEAF
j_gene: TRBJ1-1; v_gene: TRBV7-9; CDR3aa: ALRRDGGVTEAF
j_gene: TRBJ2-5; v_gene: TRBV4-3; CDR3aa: ASSQEIQGAETQY
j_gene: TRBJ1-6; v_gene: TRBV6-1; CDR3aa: ASSEIEQGYNSPLH
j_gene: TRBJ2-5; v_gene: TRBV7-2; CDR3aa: ASSSPLRLAGDQETQY
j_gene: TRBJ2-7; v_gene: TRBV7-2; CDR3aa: ASSGTSYPYEQY
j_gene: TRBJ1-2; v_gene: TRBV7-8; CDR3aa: ASSLERDRALTYGYT
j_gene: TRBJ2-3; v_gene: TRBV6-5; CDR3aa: ASSYNRETDTQY
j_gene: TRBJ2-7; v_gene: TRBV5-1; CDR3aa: ASGTGEEQY
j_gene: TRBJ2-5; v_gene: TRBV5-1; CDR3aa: ASSQKLGTETQY
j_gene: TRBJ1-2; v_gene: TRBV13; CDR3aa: ASRRHEPGQNYYGYT
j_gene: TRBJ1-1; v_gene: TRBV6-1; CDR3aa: ASSEGFRNTEAF
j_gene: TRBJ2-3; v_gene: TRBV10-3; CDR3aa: AIGGGTSSTDTQY
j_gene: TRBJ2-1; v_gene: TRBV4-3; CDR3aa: ASSQEGLAFSEQF
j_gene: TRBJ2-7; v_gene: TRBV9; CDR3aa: ASSVGTQGPYEQY
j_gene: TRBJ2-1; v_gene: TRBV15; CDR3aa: ATSSSGNEQF
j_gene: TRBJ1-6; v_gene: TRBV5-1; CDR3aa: ASSLVAGGDSPLH
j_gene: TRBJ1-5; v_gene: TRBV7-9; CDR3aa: ASSWGEGETSNQPQH